The source of this TCR beta chain is a study of blood T cell repertoires in COVID-19. TCRdb's copy holds only in-frame clones and misses some; the assay was immunoSEQ multiplex PCR. The profile shows under 100,000 clones, just under 85% of them singletons. This clonotype originated in a man aged 45-65 years with acute or convalescent COVID-19. Sequencing was done on a sample of peripheral blood.

The CDR3 sequence: CASSFEAASSYNEQFF. CDR3 nucleotide sequence: TGTGCCAGCAGCTTTGAAGCGGCGAGCTCCTACAATGAGCAGTTCTTC. The chain links TRBV11-2 to TRBJ2-1; maybe TRBD2 (5 bases). Trimming removed 3 bases at V and 0 bases at J, with 12 bases between. Germline values: CDR1 SGHAT, CDR2 FQNNGV. This CDR3 spans 16 amino acids.